The 19 T cell receptor beta chains presented below share a single source sample, sequenced in a study of vaccination and CD4 T cells after COVID-19. The Oncomine TCR Beta short-read assay generated sequence data from the DNA of cultured CD4+ T cells. TCRdb recomputed calls from the PCR reads with MiXCR, one row per CDR3 protein. Of 20,000 to 25,000 distinct CDR3 sequences in the sample, around 42% were seen once. As for treatment: roughly 11-day PBMC culture with coronavirus spike peptide pools or control peptides (ViraFEST assay). Antigens for these TCRs are unknown. The sample was CD4+ T cells from blood, cultured in vitro. All receptors derive from a human donor who had recovered from COVID-19.

The chain recombines TRBV5-1 with TRBJ2-2, with TRBD2 as a possible D gene (6 bases). The CDR3 covers 13 residues. Germline loops: CDR1 SGHRS, CDR2 YFSETQ. V lost 5 bases and J lost 5, with 10 bases in between. For the CDR3, the DNA is TGCGCCAGCAGTCTTGCGGGAACCGGGGAGCTGTTTTTT. It encodes CASSLAGTGELFF.

The chain combines TRBV10-1 with TRBJ2-2, with TRBD1 matching over 7 bases. The J segment lost 5 bases and the V segment lost 10 bases, leaving 7 bases of the junction unmatched. The CDR3 covers 13 residues. Looked up from germline, CDR1 is WNHNN and CDR2 is SYGVQD (reference sequence). The CDR3 protein is CATRPGGTGELFF. The CDR3 DNA reads as TGCGCCACAAGACCAGGGGGAACCGGGGAGCTGTTTTTT.

This rearrangement joins TRBV2 to TRBJ2-7; 8 bases are shared with TRBD1. The CDR3 loop spans 14 amino acids. The germline V gene encodes CDR1 SNHLY and CDR2 FYNNEI. With 5 bases clipped from V and 3 bases from J, the junction kept 6 bases outside the gene matches. Here the CDR3 reads CASSWRQGYYEQYF. CDR3 bases: TGTGCCAGCAGTTGGCGACAGGGGTACTACGAGCAGTACTTC. The full variable domain, with the rest looked up from reference TRBV2 and TRBJ2-7, is EPEVTQTPSHQVTQMGQEVILRCVPISNHLYFYWYRQILGQKVEFLVSFYNNEISEKSEIFDDQFSVERPDGSNFTLKIRSTKLEDSAMYFCASSWRQGYYEQYFGPGTRLTVT.

This clonotype has only a few counts. The chain recombines TRBV18 with TRBJ1-2; tentatively, D is TRBD1 (6 bases). CDR3 length: 14 residues. The V gene's germline CDR1 is KGHSH and CDR2 LQKENI. Trimming cost V 2 bases and J 6 bases, with 13 bases left between them. The CDR3 loop is CASSPRTGADGYTF. The CDR3, as DNA: TGTGCCAGCTCACCAAGGACGGGGGCGGATGGCTACACCTTC. Drawing the rest from reference TRBV18 and TRBJ1-2, the complete variable domain is NAGVMQNPRHLVRRRGQEARLRCSPMKGHSHVYWYRQLPEEGLKFMVYLQKENIIDESGMPKERFSAEFPKEGPSILRIQQVVRGDSAAYFCASSPRTGADGYTFGSGTRLTVV.

The chain recombines TRBV27 with TRBJ1-2; 10 bases map to TRBD1. Losses at the gene ends were 6 bases for V and 8 bases for J; bases not matched to a gene: 9. This CDR3 is built from 14 residues. The germline V gene has CDR1 MNHEY and CDR2 SMNVEV (reference sequence). The CDR3 here is CASRYIDRGHGYTF. CDR3 bases: TGTGCCAGCAGATACATCGACAGGGGGCACGGCTACACCTTC.

This chain connects TRBV4-3 to TRBJ2-3; 9 positions match TRBD1. The CDR3 consists of 15 residues. Trimming removed 0 bases from V and 4 bases from J; junction bases left unmatched: 2. The germline V gene encodes CDR1 LGHNA and CDR2 YSLEER. The CDR3 spells CASSQEGTGPDTQYF. CDR3 in DNA: TGCGCCAGCAGCCAAGAAGGGACAGGGCCAGATACGCAGTATTTT.

The rearrangement links TRBV6-1 to TRBJ1-2, with D perhaps matching TRBD1 (5 bases). The CDR3 has 15 residues. CDR1 and CDR2 from the germline V gene are MNHNS and SASEGT. V was clipped by 6 bases and J by 2 bases, with 16 bases between them. In nucleotides, the CDR3 is TGTGCCAGCAGCCCCCGGGGGGGAGGGAACTATGGCTACACCTTC. Translation gives CASSPRGGGNYGYTF.

The sample holds a few counts of this clonotype. The rearrangement uses TRBV24-1 and TRBJ1-2; 7 bases are a match to TRBD1. Trimming cost V 4 bases and J 2 bases; bases outside gene matches: 6. The CDR3 has 15 residues. CDR1 and CDR2 (germline): KGHDR, SFDVKD. CDR3 nucleotides: TGTGCCACCAGTGACTCGGAACAGGGGAACTATGGCTACACCTTC. Its protein is CATSDSEQGNYGYTF.

V gene TRBV6-1 combines with J gene TRBJ2-7, with 8 bases lining up with TRBD1. The CDR3 has 13 amino acids. V trimming: 6 bases; J trimming: 4 bases; junction bases outside the gene matches: 5. Germline CDR1 and CDR2: MNHNS and SASEGT. The DNA for the CDR3 is TGTGCCAGCAGCCCAGGGGGCTTTTACGAGCAGTACTTC. Translating it yields CASSPGGFYEQYF.

The sample holds a few counts of this clonotype. The chain is built from TRBV7-9 and TRBJ2-5, with D perhaps TRBD1 (6 bases). There are 15 residues in the CDR3. V was pared by 4 bases and J by 0 bases, with 12 bases between. The V gene's germline CDR1 is SEHNR and CDR2 FQNEAQ (reference sequence). Written as DNA, the CDR3 is TGTGCCAGCAGCTCACTGGACAGATACCAAGAGACCCAGTACTTC. The encoded protein is CASSSLDRYQETQYF.

This clonotype was seen a handful of times. The genes are TRBV7-2 and TRBJ2-5; D may be TRBD2 (6 bases). V was clipped by 4 bases and J by 4 bases, with 13 bases between them. The CDR3 length is 14 residues. Germline V gene sequence: CDR1 SGHTA, CDR2 FQGNSA. The CDR3 sequence: CASSWRRGTETQYF. CDR3 DNA: TGTGCCAGCAGCTGGAGACGGGGGACAGAGACCCAGTACTTC.

J is TRBJ2-5 and V is TRBV11-2, with D tentatively TRBD2 (5 bases). The CDR3 has 13 residues. Deletions cut 5 bases from V and 6 bases from J, with 13 bases between. The germline V gene encodes CDR1 SGHAT and CDR2 FQNNGV. The CDR3 bases are TGTGCCAGCAGCCCCCCGCCCGGGAAGACCCAGTACTTC. This sequence encodes CASSPPPGKTQYF.

This clonotype was observed a few times. The chain uses TRBV27 and TRBJ1-6, with 7 bases fitting TRBD1. The J segment lost 7 bases and the V segment lost 6 bases, leaving 6 bases of the junction unmatched. This CDR3 is 14 amino acids long. Germline V gene lookup returns CDR1 MNHEY and CDR2 SMNVEV (reference sequence). In DNA, the CDR3 is TGTGCCAGCAGGACAGGGTTCACCAATTCACCCCTCCACTTT. Protein sequence: CASRTGFTNSPLHF.

The chain couples TRBV6-1 to TRBJ1-1; 7 bases are a match to TRBD1. V lost 2 bases, J lost 6 bases, and 3 bases stayed unmatched. This CDR3 is built from 13 residues. CDR1 is MNHNS, CDR2 SASEGT, per germline. In DNA, the CDR3 is TGTGCCAGCAGTGAAAGGGGACAGTCTGAAGCTTTCTTT. Amino acid sequence: CASSERGQSEAFF.

As DNA, the CDR3 is TGTGCCAGCAGAGCCGGGACAGGGGCGATGGCAACTAATGAAAAACTGTTTTTT. Translated: CASRAGTGAMATNEKLFF. The chain links TRBV7-9 to TRBJ1-4; 10 positions agree with TRBD1. V was clipped by 6 bases and J by 0 bases; unmatched bases: 10. The CDR3 contains 18 residues. The germline V gene encodes CDR1 SEHNR and CDR2 FQNEAQ (reference sequence).

This clonotype was observed a few times. The rearrangement uses TRBV10-3 and TRBJ2-1; 11 bases are a match to TRBD1. The J segment lost 7 bases and the V segment lost 6 bases, leaving 5 bases of the junction unmatched. There are 14 residues in the CDR3. CDR1 and CDR2 from the germline V gene are ENHRY and SYGVKD. CDR3 bases: TGTGCCATCAGGTCCGGGACAGGGGGGAATGAGCAGTTCTTC. It specifies CAIRSGTGGNEQFF.

This clonotype has only one observation. The chain combines TRBV27 with TRBJ2-3, with D tentatively TRBD1 (5 bases). Germline-derived CDR1 and CDR2 are MNHEY and SMNVEV (reference sequence). The V gene lost 3 bases and the J gene lost 8 bases, with 9 bases spanning the gap. CDR3 length: 12 residues. CDR3 in amino acids: CASSLRQGTQYF. The CDR3 DNA is TGTGCCAGCAGTTTGAGGCAGGGTACGCAGTATTTT.

V is TRBV7-8 and J is TRBJ2-1; D is possibly TRBD2 (5 bases). V was shortened by 5 bases and J by 4 bases, with 15 bases between the two germline ends. This CDR3 spans 15 amino acids. Germline lookup yields CDR1 SGHVS and CDR2 FQNEAQ. The CDR3 region has the DNA TGTGCCAGCAGCCTCGGGATACCGACTTACAATGAGCAGTTCTTC. Translating gives CASSLGIPTYNEQFF.

J is TRBJ2-7 and V is TRBV20-1; a possible D gene is TRBD2 (6 bases). Trimming stripped 0 bases from V and 1 base from J, with 19 bases between. CDR1 and CDR2 (germline): DFQATT, SNEGSKA (reference sequence). The CDR3 has 17 residues. The CDR3 DNA reads as TGCAGTGCTAGAGAGCTACCGGGACTTGTGCCGTCCTACGAGCAGTACTTC. It encodes CSARELPGLVPSYEQYF.